The subject of this entry is one TCR beta chain. Antigen: not known. One end of the junction fails to match germline, which may point to a read error. This CDR3 has 11 amino acids. These data come from a study of T-cell reconstitution after alpha-beta-depleted transplantation in children. Study-wide points: Newly generated T cells supplied most T-cell counts and diversity one year post-transplant. By about two months after transplant, alpha-beta T cells reportedly arose from several hundred graft clones that had expanded. Surviving thymic progenitors and recipient T cells were the source of high TCRbeta diversity at day 60 in some patients.

The library targeted TCRbeta and was prepared with unique molecular identifiers. Using its own MiXCR run on the PCR reads, TCRdb lists one record per CDR3 protein. The sample shows roughly 570,000 distinct CDR3 sequences, around 27% of them seen only once. Sequenced material: PBMCs, taken before TCRalphabeta/CD19-depleted stem cell transplant. This sequence joins TRBV12-3 or TRBV12-4 and TRBJ1-2; D remains ambiguous. The receptor comes from a boy younger than two with Wiskott-Aldrich syndrome, due to receive a stem cell transplant. The CDR3 sequence is CASSLGYVYTF. CDR3 coding DNA: TGTGCCAGCAGTTTGGGCTATGTCTACACCTTC.